The sequence of this TCR beta chain was determined in a study of T cell responses to AZD1222 COVID-19 vaccine. This table comes from immunoSEQ multiplex PCR, and its TCRdb copy is limited to in-frame clones, with some not included. Altogether 75,000 to 100,000 clones are present, under 90% being singletons, with the ten largest covering approximately 24%. Findings and limits, study-wide: Sampled repertoires all dated from after the peak T cell response. An increase in Spike-specific TCR breadth and depth was observed after two AZD1222 doses. There were mostly white British donors and more females than males, and clonal diversity was possibly underestimated. The CD4 TCRs associated with vaccination extended across spike and predominated at 160-218 and 743-854.

Germline V CDR1 and CDR2: MDHEN, SYDVKM. This CDR3 has 14 amino acids. V gave up 9 bases and J gave up 6 bases, with 18 bases separating them. Worth noting for this clone: Its antigen is unidentified.

The origin of this receptor is an adult in good health. This chain connects TRBV28 to TRBJ1-5; maybe TRBD1 (6 bases). The starting material was peripheral blood, obtained on day 0 of AZD1222 vaccination. CDR3 nucleotides: TGTGCCAGTATACCGGGGGGGGCTGGTCAGCCCCAGCATTTT. This codes for CASIPGGAGQPQHF.